This T cell receptor beta chain was recovered during a study of CD8 T cells in Susac syndrome. The CDR3 length is 14 residues. CDR1 and CDR2 (germline): MRHNA, SNTAGT. V was clipped by 4 bases and J by 4 bases, with 11 bases between them. CD8+ and CD4+ T cells from blood underwent TCR beta sequencing. Reverse transcription used roughly 0.45 to 1 ug RNA and random hexamers. TCRdb reprocessed the immunoSEQ multiplex PCR reads with MiXCR, giving one entry per CDR3 protein. Of approximately 170,000 distinct CDR3 sequences in the sample, under 95% were seen once. The V and J genes are TRBV6-4 and TRBJ2-1; D is unclear. The receptor comes from a human donor in good health. Specimen: CD4+ T cells from PBMCs. The CDR3 here is CASSVGPEYNEQFF. In nucleotides, the CDR3 is TGTGCCAGCAGTGTCGGGCCAGAATACAATGAGCAGTTCTTC.